This passage covers 32 T cell receptor beta chains from one sample sequenced in a study of patients and donors after allogeneic stem cell transplantation. TCRdb re-derived calls from the RT-PCR reads in MiXCR, one entry per CDR3 protein. Found here are under 200,000 distinct CDR3 sequences, 30% of them singletons; the top ten hold roughly 3%. The specimen was blood, either unsorted or a sorted T cell fraction (not recorded which). Every receptor here comes from a human donor who was either an allogeneic HSCT recipient or a stem cell or donor lymphocyte infusion donor (not recorded which). It is not recorded whose cells these are; they may come from a transplant donor.

This chain joins TRBV20-1 and TRBJ1-1; D gene unclear. This CDR3 spans 13 amino acids. Germline assignment: CDR1 DFQATT and CDR2 SNEGSKA (reference sequence). Trimming left V 6 bases short and J 5 bases short, with 16 bases between. The CDR3 protein is CSACQDLETEAFF. CDR3 nucleotides: TGCAGTGCGTGTCAAGACCTGGAGACTGAAGCTTTCTTT.

The genes are TRBV14 and TRBJ1-3, with TRBD1 identical over 7 bases. V dropped 2 bases and J dropped 5; count of bases not matched to a gene: 9. Germline V CDR1 and CDR2: SGHDN, FVKESK. The CDR3 consists of 16 residues. CDR3 amino acids: CASSQRGQVDRNTIYF. CDR3 coding DNA: TGTGCCAGCAGCCAACGAGGACAGGTTGACAGAAACACCATATATTTT.

This clonotype was recorded a few times. The CDR3 reads CASKSVDGVNTEAFF. Here the CDR3 DNA reads TGTGCCAGCAAGAGCGTAGATGGGGTGAACACTGAAGCTTTCTTT. The J gene is TRBJ1-1, the V gene TRBV4-2; D unresolved. This CDR3 region has 15 residues. With 7 bases removed from V and 0 bases from J, the gap between germline ends came to 15 bases. Germline V gives CDR1 LGHNA, CDR2 YNFKEQ.

The rearrangement joins TRBV7-2 to TRBJ2-2; D is uncertain. The germline V gene encodes CDR1 SGHTA and CDR2 FQGNSA. Trimming removed 2 bases at V and 1 base at J, with 11 bases between. The CDR3 totals 16 residues. CDR3 bases: TGTGCCAGCAGCTTATTGGCTTTGGAGAACACCGGGGAGCTGTTTTTT. Translation: CASSLLALENTGELFF.

CDR3 DNA sequence: TGTGCCAGCTCACCACGGGACAGGGAAGGGCCCCAGCATTTT. It encodes CASSPRDREGPQHF. This chain links TRBV18 with TRBJ1-5, with 9 bases matching TRBD1. Germline V gene lookup returns CDR1 KGHSH and CDR2 LQKENI. The CDR3 consists of 14 residues. V dropped 1 base and J dropped 9; count of bases not matched to a gene: 4. Based on the CDR3 plus reference TRBV18 and TRBJ1-5, the full variable domain is NAGVMQNPRHLVRRRGQEARLRCSPMKGHSHVYWYRQLPEEGLKFMVYLQKENIIDESGMPKERFSAEFPKEGPSILRIQQVVRGDSAAYFCASSPRDREGPQHFGDGTRLSIL.

V gene TRBV11-3 combines with J gene TRBJ2-1; 11 bases fit TRBD2. The CDR3 runs to 16 residues. The germline V gene encodes CDR1 SGHNT and CDR2 YENEEA. Trimming took 4 bases from V and 4 from J; bases not matched to a gene: 6. For the CDR3, the DNA is TGTGCCAGCAGCTACCTCGGGACTAGCGGATACAATGAGCAGTTCTTC. It encodes CASSYLGTSGYNEQFF.

J is TRBJ2-1 and V is TRBV20-1, with 8 bases aligning to TRBD1. V shed 4 bases, J shed 6 bases, and the junction held 14 bases outside the gene matches. Germline CDR1 and CDR2: DFQATT and SNEGSKA (reference sequence). The CDR3 has 16 residues. CDR3 sequence (DNA): TGCAGTGCTAAAATCCTCGGGACAGGTAGGGCCAATGAGCAGTTCTTC. Protein product: CSAKILGTGRANEQFF.

This clonotype was detected a few times. The chain carries TRBV7-2 and TRBJ2-1; unclear D gene. CDR1 and CDR2 (germline): SGHTA, FQGNSA. V was cut by 3 bases and J by 0 bases, with 6 bases left in between. The CDR3 has 14 amino acids. CDR3 sequence: CASSFLFSYNEQFF. As DNA, the CDR3 is TGTGCCAGCAGCTTTCTCTTCTCCTACAATGAGCAGTTCTTC.

This chain joins TRBV4-3 and TRBJ1-1, with D perhaps TRBD1 (5 bases). V was trimmed by 4 bases and J by 1 base, leaving 10 bases between them. Germline assignment: CDR1 LGHNA and CDR2 YSLEER. The CDR3 totals 14 residues. The CDR3 here is CASSPGHTNTEAFF. The CDR3 bases are TGCGCCAGCAGCCCAGGACATACGAACACTGAAGCTTTCTTT.

This clonotype was detected a few times. The rearrangement uses TRBV10-2 and TRBJ1-3; D unclear. The CDR3 length is 13 residues. Per germline, CDR1 WSHSY and CDR2 SAAADI. Trimming shortened V by 0 bases and J by 7 bases, and 7 bases separated the two germline ends. CDR3 region: CASSESRWNTIYF. CDR3 nucleotides: TGCGCCAGCAGTGAGTCGCGGTGGAACACCATATATTTT.

The chain carries TRBV20-1 and TRBJ1-5; TRBD1 is a possible D gene (5 bases). Germline lookup yields CDR1 DFQATT and CDR2 SNEGSKA (reference sequence). The V and J ends lost 0 bases and 5 bases respectively, with 11 bases between them. The CDR3 runs to 14 residues. CDR3 sequence reads: CSARDGGLDQPQHF. The CDR3 region has the DNA TGCAGTGCTAGAGATGGGGGGTTGGATCAGCCCCAGCATTTT.

The gene calls are TRBV10-3 and TRBJ1-1; D is possibly TRBD1 (5 bases). V shed 3 bases and J shed 1 base, with 18 bases lying between them. Germline values: CDR1 ENHRY, CDR2 SYGVKD. This CDR3 spans 17 amino acids. This CDR3 is CAISDPLRQSENTEAFF. DNA of the CDR3: TGTGCCATCAGTGACCCCCTTAGACAGTCTGAGAACACTGAAGCTTTCTTT.

This clonotype was seen just once. The rearrangement links TRBV12-3 or TRBV12-4 to TRBJ1-3; weak D call: TRBD1 (6 bases). The V end was cut by 7 bases, the J end by 4 bases, with 14 bases between. This CDR3 spans 14 amino acids. CDR3 bases: TGTGCCAGCAACCACAGGGTTGGCGGAAACACCATATATTTT. It encodes CASNHRVGGNTIYF.

Only a few counts were recorded for this clonotype. The rearrangement joins TRBV29-1 to TRBJ2-1; 9 bases agree with TRBD1. J lost 7 bases, V lost 7 bases, and 5 bases had no gene match. The length of the CDR3 is 12 residues. Germline V gives CDR1 SQVTM, CDR2 ANQGSEA. The CDR3 loop is CSAMDRGNEQFF. CDR3 sequence (DNA): TGCAGCGCAATGGACAGGGGAAATGAGCAGTTCTTC.

This clonotype was counted at least ten times. The rearrangement links TRBV27 to TRBJ1-2, with D maybe TRBD1 (5 bases). CDR3 size: 14 residues. Trimming shortened V by 2 bases and J by 2 bases, and 9 bases separated the two germline ends. Germline V gene sequence: CDR1 MNHEY, CDR2 SMNVEV (reference sequence). The CDR3 loop is CASSLAGGNYGYTF. CDR3 in DNA: TGTGCCAGCAGTTTAGCCGGGGGGAACTATGGCTACACCTTC.

The table lists this clonotype with a few counts. A single base separates this from a much larger clone, so it may be a read error. This sequence joins TRBV10-3 and TRBJ2-3; 10 bases fit TRBD2. Germline V gene sequence: CDR1 ENHRY, CDR2 SYGVKD. Trimming at V came to 6 bases and at J to 1 base, leaving 1 base not matched to a gene. The CDR3 is made up of 14 amino acids. The DNA for the CDR3 is TGTGCCATCAGGGGGACTAGCGGCACAGATACGCAGTATTTT. It codes for CAIRGTSGTDTQYF.

This chain links TRBV6-5 with TRBJ2-7; 10 nucleotides align to TRBD2. Germline-derived CDR1 and CDR2 are MNHEY and SVGAGI. The CDR3 sequence is 14 residues long. V shed 10 bases, J shed 3 bases, and the junction held 9 bases outside the gene matches. CDR3 amino acids: CATRKAGGNYEQYF. The DNA of the CDR3 is TGTGCCACCCGGAAAGCGGGAGGGAACTACGAGCAGTACTTC.

This clonotype was found many times. The gene calls are TRBV7-9 and TRBJ1-1; TRBD1 might be the D (5 bases). There are 15 residues in the CDR3. The ends were cut back, 5 bases at V and 1 base at J, with 14 bases in the middle. Germline V gene sequence: CDR1 SEHNR, CDR2 FQNEAQ (reference sequence). The CDR3 DNA reads as TGTGCCAGCAGCCGAGCCTGGGGCTCGAACACTGAAGCTTTCTTT. Protein sequence: CASSRAWGSNTEAFF.

This clonotype was seen a few times. This chain links TRBV7-9 with TRBJ1-1; tentatively, D is TRBD1 (5 bases). CDR1 and CDR2 (germline): SEHNR, FQNEAQ (reference sequence). CDR3 length: 17 amino acids. The V end was cut by 8 bases, the J end by 0 bases, with 22 bases between. The CDR3 DNA follows: TGTGCCAGCGGTCCCGGGACCTCACTCAAGTTGAACACTGAAGCTTTCTTT. Protein product: CASGPGTSLKLNTEAFF.

This clonotype turned up a few times. The V gene is TRBV12-3 or TRBV12-4, the J gene TRBJ2-7; D possibly matches TRBD1 or TRBD2 (5 bases each). Between the trimmed V and J ends, which lost 7 bases and 0 bases, there was a span of 13 bases. CDR3 length: 14 amino acids. CDR3 residues: CASTRGPSSYEQYF. The CDR3 DNA reads TGTGCCAGCACACGGGGACCCAGCTCCTACGAGCAGTACTTC.

This clonotype was observed a few times. This sequence joins TRBV20-1 and TRBJ1-4; a weak D match, TRBD1 (5 bases). Germline CDR1 DFQATT, CDR2 SNEGSKA (reference sequence). Trimming left V 1 base short and J 7 bases short, with 7 bases between. The CDR3 is made up of 12 amino acids. As DNA, the CDR3 is TGCAGTGCTAGAGGGGACCCTGAAAAACTGTTTTTT. This gives the protein CSARGDPEKLFF.

The V gene is TRBV29-1, the J gene TRBJ1-5, with D hard to call. The CDR3 consists of 12 residues. V lost 5 bases and J lost 5, with 10 bases in between. Looked up from germline, CDR1 is SQVTM and CDR2 is ANQGSEA. CDR3 in amino acids: CSVQNGDQPQHF. The CDR3 DNA reads as TGCAGCGTTCAAAATGGGGATCAGCCCCAGCATTTT.

This clonotype was observed a few times. The rearrangement links TRBV29-1 to TRBJ2-1; 8 nucleotides align to TRBD2. V shed 5 bases, J shed 5 bases, and the junction held 5 bases outside the gene matches. Germline CDR1 is SQVTM and CDR2 is ANQGSEA. The CDR3 spans 13 residues. The CDR3: CSVPQRENNEQFF. CDR3 in DNA: TGCAGCGTTCCCCAGCGGGAGAACAATGAGCAGTTCTTC.

The chain recombines TRBV7-9 with TRBJ2-7; no clear D. Per the germline V gene, CDR1 is SEHNR and CDR2 is FQNEAQ (reference sequence). The CDR3 has 14 amino acids. The V end was cut by 5 bases, the J end by 5 bases, with 16 bases between. CDR3 DNA: TGTGCCAGCAGCCGAGACGCGACGGGTGACGAGCAGTACTTC. As protein: CASSRDATGDEQYF.

The chain couples TRBV7-9 to TRBJ2-1, with D unclear. Germline V lookup: CDR1 SEHNR, CDR2 FQNEAQ (reference sequence). V was cut by 8 bases and J by 5 bases, with 16 bases left in between. This CDR3 is built from 14 residues. The chain's CDR3 is CASDGYAADNEQFF. CDR3 nucleotide sequence: TGTGCCAGCGACGGATACGCGGCCGACAATGAGCAGTTCTTC.

The chain joins TRBV5-5 to TRBJ2-7, with D possibly TRBD1 on 5 matching bases. V was clipped by 0 bases and J by 5 bases, with 12 bases between them. Germline V CDR1 and CDR2: SGHKS, YYEKEE (reference sequence). The CDR3 runs to 14 residues. The CDR3 is CASSLGQFVDEQYF. CDR3 sequence (DNA): TGTGCCAGCAGCTTGGGACAGTTTGTCGACGAGCAGTACTTC.

V is TRBV11-2 and J is TRBJ2-1; 9 positions match TRBD2. Germline V CDR1 and CDR2: SGHAT, FQNNGV. The CDR3 extends over 17 amino acids. V was clipped by 5 bases and J by 3 bases; unmatched bases: 11. The chain's CDR3 is CASSRMPLSGSYNEQFF. CDR3 DNA sequence: TGTGCCAGCAGCCGAATGCCTCTTAGCGGGAGCTACAATGAGCAGTTCTTC.

The CDR3 here is CATSSEVEREKSYEQYF. CDR3 coding DNA: TGTGCCACCAGCAGCGAAGTCGAGCGGGAGAAATCCTACGAGCAGTACTTC. This chain connects TRBV15 to TRBJ2-7; 8 bases align to TRBD2. The CDR3 has 17 residues. The germline V gene has CDR1 LNHNV and CDR2 YYDKDF (reference sequence). V was pared by 3 bases and J by 1 base, with 11 bases of the junction left unmatched.

The V call is TRBV20-1, the J call TRBJ2-2; unclear D gene. Trimming stripped 4 bases from V and 3 bases from J, with 6 bases between. The CDR3 is made up of 12 amino acids. Germline lookup yields CDR1 DFQATT and CDR2 SNEGSKA (reference sequence). For the CDR3, the DNA is TGCAGTGCTAAGAGTGACACCGGGGAGCTGTTTTTT. This translates into CSAKSDTGELFF.

The table lists this clonotype with many counts. This chain joins TRBV11-2 and TRBJ1-1; a possible D gene is TRBD1 (5 bases). V was clipped by 3 bases and J by 2 bases, with 22 bases between them. Germline assignment: CDR1 SGHAT and CDR2 FQNNGV. The CDR3 is 18 residues long. CDR3 loop: CASSFWSAGPEGNTEAFF. In DNA form, the CDR3 reads TGTGCCAGCAGCTTTTGGTCAGCGGGGCCTGAGGGAAACACTGAAGCTTTCTTT.

The chain is built from TRBV12-5 and TRBJ2-3; a possible D gene is TRBD2 (6 bases). CDR3 length equals 16 residues. The V gene lost 6 bases and the J gene lost 2 bases, with 18 bases spanning the gap. Germline CDR1 LGHNT, CDR2 FRNRAP. The CDR3 protein is CASGEGTRGPTDTQYF. The CDR3, as DNA: TGTGCTAGTGGGGAGGGGACCCGGGGTCCCACAGATACGCAGTATTTT.

This clonotype has a count of ten or more. V is TRBV5-1 and J is TRBJ1-3, with a weak D call TRBD1 (6 bases). Between the trimmed V and J ends, which lost 0 bases and 0 bases, there was a span of 13 bases. This CDR3 spans 17 amino acids. Per germline, CDR1 SGHRS and CDR2 YFSETQ. CDR3: CASSLAPGQYSGNTIYF. The DNA of the CDR3 is TGCGCCAGCAGCTTGGCCCCCGGACAGTACTCTGGAAACACCATATATTTT. The full variable domain, in which reference TRBV5-1 and TRBJ1-3 provide the parts outside the CDR3, is KAGVTQTPRYLIKTRGQQVTLSCSPISGHRSVSWYQQTPGQGLQFLFEYFSETQRNKGNFPGRFSGRQFSNSRSEMNVSTLELGDSALYLCASSLAPGQYSGNTIYFGEGSWLTVV.